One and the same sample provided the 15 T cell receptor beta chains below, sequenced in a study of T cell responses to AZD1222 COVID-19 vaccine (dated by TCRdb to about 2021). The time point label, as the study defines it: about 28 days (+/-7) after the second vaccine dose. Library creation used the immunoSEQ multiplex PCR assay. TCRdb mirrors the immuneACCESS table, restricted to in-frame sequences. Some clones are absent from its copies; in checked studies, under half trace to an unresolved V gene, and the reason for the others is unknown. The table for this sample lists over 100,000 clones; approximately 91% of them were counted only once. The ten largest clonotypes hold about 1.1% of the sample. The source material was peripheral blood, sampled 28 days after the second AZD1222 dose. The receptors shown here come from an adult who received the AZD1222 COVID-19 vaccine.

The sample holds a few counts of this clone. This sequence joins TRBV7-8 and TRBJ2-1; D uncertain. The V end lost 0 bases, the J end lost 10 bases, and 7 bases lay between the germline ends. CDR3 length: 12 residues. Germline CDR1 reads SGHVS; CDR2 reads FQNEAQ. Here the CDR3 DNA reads TGTGCCAGCAGCTTAGCCTTTCGGGAGCAGTTCTTC. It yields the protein CASSLAFREQFF.

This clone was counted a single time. In DNA form, the CDR3 reads TGTGCCAGCAGTGACAGGGTAGGGAACACCGGGGAGCTGTTTTTT. Amino acids: CASSDRVGNTGELFF. J is TRBJ2-2 and V is TRBV6-1, with D perhaps TRBD1 (5 bases). Germline CDR1 reads MNHNS; CDR2 reads SASEGT. Trimming removed 3 bases at V and 1 base at J, with 9 bases between. The CDR3 has 15 residues.

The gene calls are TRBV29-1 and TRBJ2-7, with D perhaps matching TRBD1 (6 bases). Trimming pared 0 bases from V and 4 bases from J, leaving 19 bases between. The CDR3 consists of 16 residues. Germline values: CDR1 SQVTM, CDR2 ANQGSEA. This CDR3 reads CSVEDPTDSTTYEQYF. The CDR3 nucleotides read TGCAGCGTTGAAGATCCCACGGACAGTACTACTTACGAGCAGTACTTC.

CDR3 nucleotide sequence: TGTGCCAGCAGTGATTGGGGGAACGGGGAAAAACTGTTTTTT. Its translation is CASSDWGNGEKLFF. V is TRBV25-1 and J is TRBJ1-4; TRBD1 is a possible D gene (5 bases). V gave up 3 bases and J gave up 8 bases, with 13 bases separating them. Germline V gives CDR1 MGHDK, CDR2 SYGVNS. The CDR3 contains 14 residues.

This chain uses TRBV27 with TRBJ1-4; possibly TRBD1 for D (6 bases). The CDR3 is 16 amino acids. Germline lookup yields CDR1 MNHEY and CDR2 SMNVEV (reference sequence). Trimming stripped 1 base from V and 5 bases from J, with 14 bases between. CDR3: CASSLYTGIGNEKLFF. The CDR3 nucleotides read TGTGCCAGCAGTTTATATACAGGGATCGGGAATGAAAAACTGTTTTTT.

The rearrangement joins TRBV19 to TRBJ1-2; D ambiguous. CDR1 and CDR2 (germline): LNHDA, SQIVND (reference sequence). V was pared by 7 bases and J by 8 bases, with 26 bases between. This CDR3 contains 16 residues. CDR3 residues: CASIPQNWEITRGYTF. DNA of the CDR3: TGTGCCAGTATCCCACAAAATTGGGAAATAACCCGCGGCTACACCTTC.

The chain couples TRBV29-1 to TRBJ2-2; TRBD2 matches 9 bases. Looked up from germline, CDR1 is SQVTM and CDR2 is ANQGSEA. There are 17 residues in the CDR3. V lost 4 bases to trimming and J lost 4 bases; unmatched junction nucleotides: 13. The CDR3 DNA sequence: TGCAGCGTTGGATGGCGGGAGGGCCGCGTTGGCACCGGGGAGCTGTTTTTT. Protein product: CSVGWREGRVGTGELFF.

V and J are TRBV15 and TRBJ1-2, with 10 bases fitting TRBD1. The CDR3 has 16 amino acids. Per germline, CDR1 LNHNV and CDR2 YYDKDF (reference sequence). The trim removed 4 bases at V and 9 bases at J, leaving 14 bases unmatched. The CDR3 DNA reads TGTGCCACCAGCACCACCCGGACAGGGGGAGGCTGGCGCTACACCTTC. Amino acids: CATSTTRTGGGWRYTF.

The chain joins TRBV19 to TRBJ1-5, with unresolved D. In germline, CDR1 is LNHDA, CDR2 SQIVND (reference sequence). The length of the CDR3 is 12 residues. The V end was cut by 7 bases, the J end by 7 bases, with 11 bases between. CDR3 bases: TGTGCCAGTACCTTGGGAGGACAGCCCCAGCATTTT. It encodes CASTLGGQPQHF. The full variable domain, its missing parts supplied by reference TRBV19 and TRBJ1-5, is DGGITQSPKYLFRKEGQNVTLSCEQNLNHDAMYWYRQDPGQGLRLIYYSQIVNDFQKGDIAEGYSVSREKKESFPLTVTSAQKNPTAFYLCASTLGGQPQHFGDGTRLSIL.

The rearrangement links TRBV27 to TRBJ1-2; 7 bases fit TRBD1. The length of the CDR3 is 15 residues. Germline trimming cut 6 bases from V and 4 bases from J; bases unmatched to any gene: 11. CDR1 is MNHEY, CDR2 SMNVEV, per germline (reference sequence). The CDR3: CASSPLGGSGYGYTF. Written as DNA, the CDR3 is TGTGCCAGCAGCCCGTTAGGGGGCTCTGGCTATGGCTACACCTTC.

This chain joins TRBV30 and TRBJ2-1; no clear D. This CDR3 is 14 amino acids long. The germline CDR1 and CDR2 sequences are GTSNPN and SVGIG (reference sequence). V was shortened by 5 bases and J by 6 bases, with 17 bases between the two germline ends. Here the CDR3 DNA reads TGTGCCTGGGAGACTTCGGCTGTGGGCAATGAGCAGTTCTTC. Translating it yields CAWETSAVGNEQFF.

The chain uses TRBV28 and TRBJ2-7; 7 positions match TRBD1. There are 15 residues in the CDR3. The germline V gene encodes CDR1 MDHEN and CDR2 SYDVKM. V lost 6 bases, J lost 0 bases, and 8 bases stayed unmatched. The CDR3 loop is CASREQGLSSYEQYF. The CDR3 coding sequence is TGTGCCAGCAGGGAACAGGGGCTCTCCTCCTACGAGCAGTACTTC.

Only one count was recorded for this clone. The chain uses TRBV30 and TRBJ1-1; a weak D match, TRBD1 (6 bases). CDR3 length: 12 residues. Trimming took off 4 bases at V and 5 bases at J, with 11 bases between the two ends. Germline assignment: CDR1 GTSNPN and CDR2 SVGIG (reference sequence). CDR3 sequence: CAWNRATTEAFF. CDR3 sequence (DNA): TGTGCCTGGAACAGGGCCACGACTGAAGCTTTCTTT.

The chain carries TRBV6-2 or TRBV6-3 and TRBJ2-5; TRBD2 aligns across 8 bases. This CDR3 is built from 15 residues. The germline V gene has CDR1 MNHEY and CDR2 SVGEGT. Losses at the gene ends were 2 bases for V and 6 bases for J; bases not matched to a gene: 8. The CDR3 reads CASSYVYGSGKTQYF. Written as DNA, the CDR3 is TGTGCCAGCAGTTACGTATATGGTAGCGGGAAGACCCAGTACTTC.

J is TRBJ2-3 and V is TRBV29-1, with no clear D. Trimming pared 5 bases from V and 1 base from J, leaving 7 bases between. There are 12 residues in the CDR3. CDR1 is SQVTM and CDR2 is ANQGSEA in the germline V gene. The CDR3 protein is CSVSRGTDTQYF. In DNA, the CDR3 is TGCAGCGTTTCCAGAGGCACAGATACGCAGTATTTT.